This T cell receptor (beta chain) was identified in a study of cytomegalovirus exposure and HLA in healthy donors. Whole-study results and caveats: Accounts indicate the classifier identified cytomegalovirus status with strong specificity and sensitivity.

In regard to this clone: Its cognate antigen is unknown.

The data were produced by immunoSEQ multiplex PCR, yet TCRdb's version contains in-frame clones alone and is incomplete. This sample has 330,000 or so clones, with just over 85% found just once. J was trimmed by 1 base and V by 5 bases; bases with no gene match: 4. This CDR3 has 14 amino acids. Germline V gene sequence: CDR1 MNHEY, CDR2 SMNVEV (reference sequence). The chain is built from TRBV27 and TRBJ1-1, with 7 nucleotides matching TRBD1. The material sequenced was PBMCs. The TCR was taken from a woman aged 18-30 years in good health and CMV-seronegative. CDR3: CASSPRDRNTEAFF. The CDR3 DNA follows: TGTGCCAGCAGTCCCCGGGACAGGAACACTGAAGCTTTCTTT.